This TCR beta chain was recorded in a study of a mutant IDH1 vaccine in newly diagnosed glioma (dated by TCRdb to the early 2020s). In terms of the full investigation: Of the 32 treated patients, roughly 60% were male and approximately 38% were female, and the mean age was 40.4 years. Before enrollment, most patients had been given radiochemotherapy with temozolomide as standard therapy, while the rest had received either radiotherapy alone or temozolomide alone. Peripheral blood was drawn at six visits: V03 (baseline), V05, V07, V10, V12 and V13. For exploratory analyses, longitudinal TCRB deep sequencing was carried out in roughly 23 treated patients wherever samples were available. What the authors observed across the whole study: Immune responses induced by the vaccine were seen in over 90% of patients across multiple MHC alleles. It was noted by the authors that analyses of patient blood samples could not be reproduced owing to sample limitations. PBMC samples for TCRB deep sequencing were selected based on availability. No apparent relationship was observed between pseudoprogression and alterations in the top peripheral T cell clonotypes detected by TCRB sequencing.

Concerning this clone itself: Its antigen is unknown. No much larger clone exists at a distance of one base, and base qualities are not known.

Library preparation used the immunoSEQ multiplex PCR assay. The hsTCRB Kit was used according to the manufacturer's protocol to amplify rearranged TCR beta chain sequences. An Illumina MiSeq was used to sequence the TCRB libraries. On the authors' methods: The kit vendor's proprietary platform handled demultiplexing, trimming and gene mapping. TCRdb holds this immuneACCESS table with in-frame rearrangements only. Some clones are missing; in checked studies, unresolved V genes explain under half, and the rest has no known cause. V, J and clone size reflect that table, while D and trimming were determined from the DNA. The sample contains about 100,000 clones, about 80% of them found a single time. Together, the top ten hold roughly 7% of the sample. The germline V gene (reference sequence) provides CDR1 LNHDA and CDR2 SQIVND. Unmatched junction bases come to 1, with V trimmed by 4 bases and J by 4 bases. Measured from the cysteine to the phenylalanine, the CDR3 is 13 residues long. Of all the DNA, just the CDR3 is kept, 39 bases in frame from base 1.

Interpreted using the paper, the time point label stands for: baseline, week 1 (first vaccination visit). This specimen's treatment or condition label, interpreted: pre-vaccination baseline after standard-of-care therapy. The donors had newly diagnosed IDH1-mutant astrocytomas of WHO grade 3 or 4 that showed loss of nuclear ATRX. The samples were drawn from NOA16, a multicentre, single-arm, open-label phase I trial in Germany that tested a mutant IDH1 peptide vaccine in humans for the first time. Blood drawn at visit V03 was used as the baseline sample for immunogenicity testing. Genomic DNA for TCRB sequencing was isolated from EDTA blood with the DNeasy Blood and Tissue Kit.

This sample comprised PBMCs, obtained from a glioma patient treated with radiotherapy, temozolomide or both. This receptor was obtained from a man in his forties with glioma. The chain is encoded by TRBV19 joined to TRBJ2-5, with 9 bases matching TRBD2. The CDR3 protein is CASSTTSGETQYF. The nucleotides read TGTGCCAGTAGTACGACTAGCGGAGAGACCCAGTACTTC.